A single sample is the source of the 2 T cell receptor beta chains below, sequenced in a study of cytomegalovirus exposure and HLA in healthy donors. Researchers ran the PCR with 60 Vbeta and 13 Jbeta primers. The repertoire was sequenced with immunoSEQ multiplex PCR; TCRdb's copy has only in-frame clones and lacks some. The data include 31,000 or so clones; the top ten clones carry 4.5% to 5.5%. The sample comprised PBMCs. All receptors come from a female donor in good health and CMV-seronegative.

The chain combines TRBV2 with TRBJ2-7, with TRBD1 matching over 9 bases. CDR1 is SNHLY and CDR2 is FYNNEI in the germline V gene. J lost 6 bases, V lost 6 bases, and 6 bases had no gene match. This CDR3 comprises 13 residues. The DNA of the CDR3 is TGTGCCAGCAGGGACAGGGGTTTGGTCGAGCAGTACTTC. It encodes CASRDRGLVEQYF.

The chain couples TRBV6-4 to TRBJ2-1, with 8 nucleotides matching TRBD1. Per the germline V gene, CDR1 is MRHNA and CDR2 is SNTAGT. V gave up 4 bases and J gave up 8 bases; unmatched junction bases: 4. The length of the CDR3 is 13 residues. The DNA of the CDR3 is TGTGCCAGCAGTGCCGACAGGGGTGATGAGCAGTTCTTC. Translation: CASSADRGDEQFF.